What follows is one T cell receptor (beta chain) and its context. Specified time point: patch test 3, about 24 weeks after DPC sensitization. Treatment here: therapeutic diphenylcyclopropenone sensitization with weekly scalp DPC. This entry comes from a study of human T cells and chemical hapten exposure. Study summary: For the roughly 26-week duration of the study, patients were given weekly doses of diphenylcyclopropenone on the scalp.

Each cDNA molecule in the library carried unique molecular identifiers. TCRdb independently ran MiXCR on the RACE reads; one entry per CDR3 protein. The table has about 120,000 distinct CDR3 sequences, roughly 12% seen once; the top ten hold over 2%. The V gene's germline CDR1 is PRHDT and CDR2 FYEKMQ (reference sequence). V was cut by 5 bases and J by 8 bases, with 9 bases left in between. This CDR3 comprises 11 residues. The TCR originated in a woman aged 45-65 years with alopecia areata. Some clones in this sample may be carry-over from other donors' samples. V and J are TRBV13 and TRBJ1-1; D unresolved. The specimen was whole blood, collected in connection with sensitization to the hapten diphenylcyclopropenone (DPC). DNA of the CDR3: TGTGCCAGCAGCCGCAAAAAGGAAGCTTTCTTT. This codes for CASSRKKEAFF.